Listed below are T cell receptor beta chains from one sample, sequenced in a study of blood T cell repertoires in COVID-19. The protocol was immunoSEQ multiplex PCR, while the TCRdb copy is restricted to in-frame clones and leaves out a portion. The data contain some 70,000 clones, roughly 84% of them singletons. The sample was peripheral blood. The source of these receptors is a man aged 45 to 65 with active COVID-19. Both conserved end residues are part of each CDR3. Fields, in order: CDR3 DNA, CDR3 protein, D gene, clone size, J gene, V gene. The D gene is left open where the match is weak. Rows give clone size only sometimes, using once, few, many, or a class for an expanded clone.

CDR3nt: TGTGCCAGCAGCTTGACAGGGTACGAGCAGTACTTC; CDR3aa: CASSLTGYEQYF; d_gene: .; abundance: .; j_gene: TRBJ2-7; v_gene: TRBV5-6
CDR3nt: TGTGCCAGCAGCGTTACGGGACTTCTTAACACTGAAGCTTTCTTT; CDR3aa: CASSVTGLLNTEAFF; d_gene: .; abundance: .; j_gene: TRBJ1-1; v_gene: TRBV6-5
CDR3nt: TGTGCCAGCAGCTTGGTCCTAGCGGGCACCGGGGAGCTGTTTTTT; CDR3aa: CASSLVLAGTGELFF; d_gene: TRBD2; abundance: .; j_gene: TRBJ2-2; v_gene: TRBV7-2
CDR3nt: TGTGCCATCAGTGGGGATAGCGGGAACAATGAGCAGTTCTTC; CDR3aa: CAISGDSGNNEQFF; d_gene: TRBD2; abundance: .; j_gene: TRBJ2-1; v_gene: TRBV10-3
CDR3nt: TGTGCCAGCAGCCAACTGAGAACGCAGTATTTT; CDR3aa: CASSQLRTQYF; d_gene: .; abundance: once; j_gene: TRBJ2-3; v_gene: TRBV3-1/TRBV3-2
CDR3nt: TGTGCCAGCTCACTAACTAGCGGTAGCACAGATACGCAGTATTTT; CDR3aa: CASSLTSGSTDTQYF; d_gene: TRBD2; abundance: .; j_gene: TRBJ2-3; v_gene: TRBV18
CDR3nt: TGCGCCAGCAGCTTGGCCAGAGAGACCCAGTACTTC; CDR3aa: CASSLARETQYF; d_gene: .; abundance: .; j_gene: TRBJ2-5; v_gene: TRBV5-1
CDR3nt: TGTGCCAGCAGTGACTCCCTTGCTCCTACCTCCTACGAGCAGTACTTC; CDR3aa: CASSDSLAPTSYEQYF; d_gene: .; abundance: .; j_gene: TRBJ2-7; v_gene: TRBV25-1
CDR3nt: TGTGCCAGCAGCTTCGGTGCTAGCGGGGGGGCCCCCTACAATGAGCAGTTCTTC; CDR3aa: CASSFGASGGAPYNEQFF; d_gene: TRBD2; abundance: .; j_gene: TRBJ2-1; v_gene: TRBV5-4
CDR3nt: TGTGCCAGCAGTTCACAGGGTTACGAGCAGTACTTC; CDR3aa: CASSSQGYEQYF; d_gene: .; abundance: .; j_gene: TRBJ2-7; v_gene: TRBV6-2/TRBV6-3
CDR3nt: TGCGCCAGCAGCTTGGCACAGGGCAAAACAGATACGCAGTATTTT; CDR3aa: CASSLAQGKTDTQYF; d_gene: .; abundance: .; j_gene: TRBJ2-3; v_gene: TRBV5-1
CDR3nt: TGTGCCAGCAGCCAGAGACAGGGCCAGGAGTTCTTC; CDR3aa: CASSQRQGQEFF; d_gene: TRBD1; abundance: .; j_gene: TRBJ2-1; v_gene: TRBV6-2/TRBV6-3
CDR3nt: TGCGCCAGCAGCTTGGTCCAGGCCACAACTAATGAAAAACTGTTTTTT; CDR3aa: CASSLVQATTNEKLFF; d_gene: .; abundance: once; j_gene: TRBJ1-4; v_gene: TRBV5-1
CDR3nt: TGTGCCAGCAGTTTGGTTGGGACAGGGCTCTATGGCTACACCTTC; CDR3aa: CASSLVGTGLYGYTF; d_gene: TRBD1; abundance: .; j_gene: TRBJ1-2; v_gene: TRBV27
CDR3nt: TGTGCCAGCAGCTTGGACAGGGGATCTGGAAACACCATATATTTT; CDR3aa: CASSLDRGSGNTIYF; d_gene: TRBD1; abundance: .; j_gene: TRBJ1-3; v_gene: TRBV7-2
CDR3nt: TGTGCCAGCAGTTTCCCGGACAGCCGCCGGGTCTACGAGCAGTACTTC; CDR3aa: CASSFPDSRRVYEQYF; d_gene: .; abundance: once; j_gene: TRBJ2-7; v_gene: TRBV6-2/TRBV6-3
CDR3nt: TGTGCCAGCAGTATAGAGCGCGGCAATCAGCCCCAGCATTTT; CDR3aa: CASSIERGNQPQHF; d_gene: .; abundance: few; j_gene: TRBJ1-5; v_gene: TRBV2
CDR3nt: TGTGCCAGCAGCGTAGCTTACGGAGTTACAGATACGCAGTATTTT; CDR3aa: CASSVAYGVTDTQYF; d_gene: .; abundance: .; j_gene: TRBJ2-3; v_gene: TRBV9
CDR3nt: TGTGCCACCAGCAGAGATATCCGGCGGGGGCCCGTAGGGGAGCAGTTCTTC; CDR3aa: CATSRDIRRGPVGEQFF; d_gene: .; abundance: .; j_gene: TRBJ2-1; v_gene: TRBV15
CDR3nt: TGTGCCAGCAGTTGGAGCGGGAGTGGGACAGATACGCAGTATTTT; CDR3aa: CASSWSGSGTDTQYF; d_gene: TRBD2; abundance: .; j_gene: TRBJ2-3; v_gene: TRBV6-2/TRBV6-3
CDR3nt: TGTGCCAGTAGTACTAGGGACAGGGGTGGCTACACCTTC; CDR3aa: CASSTRDRGGYTF; d_gene: TRBD1; abundance: few; j_gene: TRBJ1-2; v_gene: TRBV19
CDR3nt: TGTGCCACCAGTGATACCCGACAGAGCCCAGATACGCAGTATTTT; CDR3aa: CATSDTRQSPDTQYF; d_gene: .; abundance: .; j_gene: TRBJ2-3; v_gene: TRBV24-1
CDR3nt: TGTGCCAGCAGTCCCGGCGGGGGGTATGGCTACACCTTC; CDR3aa: CASSPGGGYGYTF; d_gene: .; abundance: .; j_gene: TRBJ1-2; v_gene: TRBV5-6
CDR3nt: TGTGCCTGGAGTGGAATAGCGGGAGCTACTTACGAGCAGTACTTC; CDR3aa: CAWSGIAGATYEQYF; d_gene: TRBD2; abundance: .; j_gene: TRBJ2-7; v_gene: TRBV30
CDR3nt: TGTGCCAGCAGCTTATACGCGGGGGAGACCCAGTACTTC; CDR3aa: CASSLYAGETQYF; d_gene: .; abundance: .; j_gene: TRBJ2-5; v_gene: TRBV5-4
CDR3nt: TGTGCCAGCAGCTTAGCCCTCACAGGGGTGAACTATGGCTACACCTTC; CDR3aa: CASSLALTGVNYGYTF; d_gene: TRBD1; abundance: .; j_gene: TRBJ1-2; v_gene: TRBV7-9
CDR3nt: TGCAGCGTCCCGACTGGAAACACCGGGGAGCTGTTTTTT; CDR3aa: CSVPTGNTGELFF; d_gene: .; abundance: .; j_gene: TRBJ2-2; v_gene: TRBV29-1
CDR3nt: TGTGCCAGCAGGGGCCCGACAGCGAACACTGAAGCTTTCTTT; CDR3aa: CASRGPTANTEAFF; d_gene: .; abundance: .; j_gene: TRBJ1-1; v_gene: TRBV6-5
CDR3nt: TGTGCCAGCAGCTTAATTACCTCGCTAGCGGGACTTGCAGATACGCAGTATTTT; CDR3aa: CASSLITSLAGLADTQYF; d_gene: TRBD2; abundance: .; j_gene: TRBJ2-3; v_gene: TRBV7-3
CDR3nt: TGTGCCAGCAGCGTAGCGGTTACCGGGGAGCTGTTTTTT; CDR3aa: CASSVAVTGELFF; d_gene: .; abundance: .; j_gene: TRBJ2-2; v_gene: TRBV9
CDR3nt: TGTGCCAGCAGCTGGAAACAGGGGGCACAGGAAAAACTGTTTTTT; CDR3aa: CASSWKQGAQEKLFF; d_gene: TRBD1; abundance: .; j_gene: TRBJ1-4; v_gene: TRBV7-2
CDR3nt: TGCGCCAGCAGCTGGCTCGCGCGGGGGGCCCACTACCGAACCAAAAACATTCAGTACTTC; CDR3aa: CASSWLARGAHYRTKNIQYF; d_gene: TRBD2; abundance: .; j_gene: TRBJ2-4; v_gene: TRBV5-1
CDR3nt: TGTGCCAGCAGTGGATCCCTGACTAGCGGCGGACCGGGGGAGCTGTTTTTT; CDR3aa: CASSGSLTSGGPGELFF; d_gene: TRBD2; abundance: .; j_gene: TRBJ2-2; v_gene: TRBV25-1
CDR3nt: TGTGCCAGCAGTAGCTACCAACAAGCTTTCTTT; CDR3aa: CASSSYQQAFF; d_gene: .; abundance: .; j_gene: TRBJ1-1; v_gene: TRBV2
CDR3nt: TGTGCCAGCAGGAGACAGTTGAACACTGAAGCTTTCTTT; CDR3aa: CASRRQLNTEAFF; d_gene: .; abundance: .; j_gene: TRBJ1-1; v_gene: TRBV3-1/TRBV3-2
CDR3nt: TGTGCCAGCAGTCCCCAAGGGTCGGCACAGGGCGTGAATCAGCCCCAGCATTTT; CDR3aa: CASSPQGSAQGVNQPQHF; d_gene: .; abundance: .; j_gene: TRBJ1-5; v_gene: TRBV28
CDR3nt: TGTGCCAGCAGTTTATTTGACAGGGTGGTGGGCTCCTATAATTCACCCCTCCACTTT; CDR3aa: CASSLFDRVVGSYNSPLHF; d_gene: TRBD1; abundance: .; j_gene: TRBJ1-6; v_gene: TRBV28
CDR3nt: TGTGCCAGCGCCGAGACTAGCGGGGGGGCAGATACGCAGTATTTT; CDR3aa: CASAETSGGADTQYF; d_gene: TRBD2; abundance: .; j_gene: TRBJ2-3; v_gene: TRBV7-2
CDR3nt: TGTGCCAGCAGCCAAGATCGGGGACAAAGCTCCTACAATGAGCAGTTCTTC; CDR3aa: CASSQDRGQSSYNEQFF; d_gene: .; abundance: .; j_gene: TRBJ2-1; v_gene: TRBV4-2
CDR3nt: TGTGCCAGCAGCCGAGACATCAGTACGCAGTATTTT; CDR3aa: CASSRDISTQYF; d_gene: .; abundance: .; j_gene: TRBJ2-3; v_gene: TRBV27
CDR3nt: TGTGCCAGCCGAGTCGGGACACCCGATCAGCCCCAGCATTTT; CDR3aa: CASRVGTPDQPQHF; d_gene: .; abundance: few; j_gene: TRBJ1-5; v_gene: TRBV21-1
CDR3nt: TGTGCCAGTAGTATGGGAGGGGTAAACACCGGGGAGCTGTTTTTT; CDR3aa: CASSMGGVNTGELFF; d_gene: TRBD2; abundance: .; j_gene: TRBJ2-2; v_gene: TRBV19
CDR3nt: TGTGCCAGCAGCCAAACTTCGACTGGAACCTACGAGCAGTACTTC; CDR3aa: CASSQTSTGTYEQYF; d_gene: .; abundance: .; j_gene: TRBJ2-7; v_gene: TRBV6-7
CDR3nt: TGTGCCACCAGTGATCAGGGGACGGGCTACACCTTC; CDR3aa: CATSDQGTGYTF; d_gene: .; abundance: once; j_gene: TRBJ1-2; v_gene: TRBV24-1
CDR3nt: TGTGCCAGCAGCATTTATCGCAGCGGGGGGGGCGAGCAGTACTTC; CDR3aa: CASSIYRSGGGEQYF; d_gene: TRBD2; abundance: once; j_gene: TRBJ2-7; v_gene: TRBV5-8
CDR3nt: TGTGCCAGCAGCCCCCTGTTGGAGACCCAGTACTTC; CDR3aa: CASSPLLETQYF; d_gene: .; abundance: once; j_gene: TRBJ2-5; v_gene: TRBV7-2
CDR3nt: TGTGCCAGCGCCGGGACAGGGGGCGGTAGGGCCCAGCATTTT; CDR3aa: CASAGTGGGRAQHF; d_gene: TRBD1; abundance: .; j_gene: TRBJ1-5; v_gene: TRBV19
CDR3nt: TGTGCCAGTTCCCGGGACAGGGGGCGCGGGGCTAATGAAAAACTGTTTTTT; CDR3aa: CASSRDRGRGANEKLFF; d_gene: TRBD1; abundance: .; j_gene: TRBJ1-4; v_gene: TRBV3-1/TRBV3-2
CDR3nt: TGTGCCAGCAGCGACAGGGATCCTTCCTACGAGCAGTACTTC; CDR3aa: CASSDRDPSYEQYF; d_gene: TRBD1; abundance: .; j_gene: TRBJ2-7; v_gene: TRBV27